The rows below give T cell receptor beta chains drawn from one sample of a study of OX40 agonist ivuxolimab in advanced cancers. Sequencing used immunoSEQ multiplex PCR; TCRdb keeps in-frame clones, though not all of them. The table includes under 70,000 clones, about 89% detected once. Here the sequenced sample was CD4+ or CD8+ T cells sorted from blood, taken in a trial of the OX40 agonist ivuxolimab. Receptor source: an adult with an advanced solid tumor such as melanoma, head and neck, liver or kidney cancer. CDR3s include the opening cysteine and the closing phenylalanine or tryptophan. D genes are given only for firm matches. Size is omitted from some rows. Given values are once, few, many or a class for expanded clones.

j_gene	v_gene	d_gene	abundance	CDR3nt	CDR3aa
TRBJ2-5	TRBV6-5	.	.	TGTGCCAGCAGTAGGCTTGCGAAAGAGACCCAGTACTTC	CASSRLAKETQYF
TRBJ2-1	TRBV5-4	TRBD2	few	TGTGCCAGCACCGGGGGTAGCGGGGGGAGCTCCTACAATGAGCAGTTCTTC	CASTGGSGGSSYNEQFF
TRBJ2-6	TRBV27	TRBD1	.	TGTGCCAGCAGTTTAGAGGGACAGGGGGCAAGAGGGGCCAACGTCCTGACTTTC	CASSLEGQGARGANVLTF
TRBJ2-5	TRBV11-2	.	.	TGTGCCAGCAGCCCCCTCGGTGAGAAGGAGACCCAGTACTTC	CASSPLGEKETQYF
TRBJ1-2	TRBV7-9	.	.	TGTGCCAGCAGCTCCTGGCGGGGCGGGTTAGCCTATGGCTACACCTTC	CASSSWRGGLAYGYTF
TRBJ2-6	TRBV11-2	.	.	TGTGCCAGCAGCTTCTCTGGGGCCAACGTCCTGACTTTC	CASSFSGANVLTF
TRBJ2-1	TRBV14	.	.	TGTGCCAGCAGCCACTGGTTTGTAGCTTACCACAATGAGCAGTTCTTC	CASSHWFVAYHNEQFF
TRBJ2-1	TRBV28	.	.	TGTGCCAGCAGTTTACGAGGACCGATCTACAATGAGCAGTTCTTC	CASSLRGPIYNEQFF
TRBJ2-1	TRBV5-1	.	.	TGCGCCAGCAGCACCGGGACAGGAGGGAGGGGGGAGCAGTTCTTC	CASSTGTGGRGEQFF
TRBJ1-2	TRBV28	.	.	TGTGCCAGCGGGTCACAAAGGCGGAATGGCTACACCTTC	CASGSQRRNGYTF
TRBJ1-2	TRBV6-1	.	.	TGTGCCAGCAGTGAGGGGGGCGCCTCAGGCTATGGCTACACCTTC	CASSEGGASGYGYTF
TRBJ1-5	TRBV5-1	.	once	TGCGCCAGCAGCTTGGGGGGAAATAATCAGCCCCAGCATTTT	CASSLGGNNQPQHF
TRBJ2-3	TRBV5-8	.	once	TGTGCCAGCAGCCTACCCCAGGGAGCCTTCTCCACAGATACGCAGTATTTT	CASSLPQGAFSTDTQYF
TRBJ2-2	TRBV5-4	TRBD2	.	TGTGCCAGCAGCTTGGGGGGCGGACTAGCAACCGGGGAGCTGTTTTTT	CASSLGGGLATGELFF
TRBJ2-7	TRBV30	TRBD1	.	TGTGCCTGGAGTCCCTGGACAGGAACTTACGAGCAGTACTTC	CAWSPWTGTYEQYF
TRBJ2-7	TRBV10-3	.	.	TGTGCCATCAGTGAGGGCCGTTCCTACGAGCAGTACTTC	CAISEGRSYEQYF
TRBJ1-1	TRBV19	TRBD1	.	TGTGCCAGTAGTTCGGGAGAGGGCAGGGGGATTGAAGCTTTCTTT	CASSSGEGRGIEAFF
TRBJ1-2	TRBV10-3	TRBD1	.	TGTGCCATCAGTGAGGGTCAGGGGGCAGGCTATGGCTACACCTTC	CAISEGQGAGYGYTF
TRBJ2-5	TRBV5-4	.	.	TGTGCCAGCAGCTTGGGGGATATCCAAGAGACCCAGTACTTC	CASSLGDIQETQYF
TRBJ2-5	TRBV4-2	.	once	TGTGCCAGCAGCCCTACGCTCTCTAGGTGGGGCACCCAAGAGACCCAGTACTTC	CASSPTLSRWGTQETQYF
TRBJ2-7	TRBV14	TRBD1	.	TGTGCCAGCAGCCAAGCGACAGGGAAGGAGTACGAGCAGTACTTC	CASSQATGKEYEQYF
TRBJ1-3	TRBV19	.	.	TGTGCCAGTAGTATCCAGGGAAACACCATATATTTT	CASSIQGNTIYF
TRBJ1-6	TRBV28	.	once	TGTGCCAGTTATTCGGGCTCCTATAATTCACCCCTCCACTTT	CASYSGSYNSPLHF
TRBJ1-4	TRBV30	TRBD1	.	TGTGCCTGGAGTGTCGGACAGGACAGTTTTGCAACTAATGAAAAACTGTTTTTT	CAWSVGQDSFATNEKLFF
TRBJ2-7	TRBV11-2	.	.	TGTGCCAGCAGCGCGGGATACGAGCAGTACTTC	CASSAGYEQYF
TRBJ1-1	TRBV5-1	.	.	TGCGCCAGCAGCATCCTCACGAACACTGAAGCTTTCTTT	CASSILTNTEAFF
TRBJ2-4	TRBV7-7	.	.	TGTGCTAGCAGCTTACCCCGGGCGGTGGCCAAAAACATTCAGTACTTC	CASSLPRAVAKNIQYF
TRBJ1-2	TRBV11-2	.	.	TGTGCCAGCAGCCCCGAACAGGGTTTTCGGTATGGCTACACCTTC	CASSPEQGFRYGYTF
TRBJ1-2	TRBV7-2	.	.	TGTGCCAGCAGCTTTGGTAGGGGCCCGTACTATGGCTACACCTTC	CASSFGRGPYYGYTF
TRBJ1-4	TRBV18	.	.	TGTGCCAGCTCTGGGACGACAACTAATGAAAAACTGTTTTTT	CASSGTTTNEKLFF
TRBJ1-5	TRBV11-2	.	.	TGTGCCAGCAGTGGTACCGGTCAGCCCCAGCATTTT	CASSGTGQPQHF
TRBJ2-7	TRBV5-5	TRBD2	.	TGTGCCAGCAGCTTGGGAACTAGCGGGAGGTCCTACGAGCAGTACTTC	CASSLGTSGRSYEQYF
TRBJ2-1	TRBV28	.	.	TGTGCCAGCGTCTCTAGGGCCTACAATGAGCAGTTCTTC	CASVSRAYNEQFF
TRBJ1-2	TRBV5-1	.	.	TGCGCCAGCAGCTTGGCGGGGGACTATGGCTACACCTTC	CASSLAGDYGYTF
TRBJ1-1	TRBV9	TRBD1	.	TGTGCCAGCAGCGTAGAAGACAGGGCCAGGGGGACTGAAGCTTTCTTT	CASSVEDRARGTEAFF
TRBJ1-2	TRBV2	.	.	TGTGCCAGCAGGCTCACGGACAGCCCGTCAGGCTACACCTTC	CASRLTDSPSGYTF